This is a list of T cell receptor beta chains from one sample in a study of shared clonotypes between healthy human individuals. Only in-frame clones appear in the TCRdb table, and some are missing; sequencing was by immunoSEQ multiplex PCR. This table holds some 800,000 clones, around 92% found once. The sequenced sample was naive CD8+ T cells sorted from blood. These receptors were collected from a young man in good health. Both conserved end residues are part of each CDR3. The D gene is left open where the match is weak. Clone size is given for some rows only: seen once, a few or many times, or a class if the clone is expanded.

j_gene | d_gene | v_gene | abundance | CDR3nt | CDR3aa
TRBJ2-7 | TRBD2 | TRBV27 | . | TGTGCCAGCAGTTTATCGGGGGGGACTAGCGGGAGCTGGGCCTACGAGCAGTACTTC | CASSLSGGTSGSWAYEQYF
TRBJ2-5 | . | TRBV6-1 | . | TGTGCCAGCAGTGAATTGGACAGTCAAGAGACCCAGTACTTC | CASSELDSQETQYF
TRBJ2-7 | TRBD1 | TRBV27 | . | TGTGCCAGCAGTAGGGGACAGGGGGCCTACGAGCAGTACTTC | CASSRGQGAYEQYF
TRBJ2-5 | . | TRBV5-1 | . | TGCGCCAGCAGCTACCGTCATGCCCAACGGGAGACCCAGTACTTC | CASSYRHAQRETQYF
TRBJ2-7 | . | TRBV4-1 | . | TGCGCCAGCAGCCAAGTTGCGGAGGGCGCCTACGAGCAGTACTTC | CASSQVAEGAYEQYF
TRBJ1-5 | . | TRBV4-1 | . | TGCGCCAGCAGCTTGAGCGAGGGGCATAGCAATCAGCCCCAGCATTTT | CASSLSEGHSNQPQHF
TRBJ2-3 | TRBD2 | TRBV7-7 | . | TGTGCCAGCAGTCTGACTAGCGGGCGGACAGATACGCAGTATTTT | CASSLTSGRTDTQYF
TRBJ1-4 | . | TRBV11-2 | . | TGTGCCAGCAGCTCGTCCGGGACATGGGATGAAAAACTGTTTTTT | CASSSSGTWDEKLFF
TRBJ2-7 | TRBD2 | TRBV2 | once | TGTGCCAGCAGTCGAGCGGGGAGCTCCTACGAGCAGTACTTC | CASSRAGSSYEQYF
TRBJ2-7 | . | TRBV5-5 | . | TGTGCCAGCAGCTTCAATACCCATTACGAGCAGTACTTC | CASSFNTHYEQYF